This T cell receptor (beta chain) was identified during a study of T cell changes during pregnancy in multiple sclerosis. The repertoire was sequenced with immunoSEQ multiplex PCR; TCRdb's copy has only in-frame clones and lacks some. The table has fewer than 60,000 clones, 92% seen once. The CDR3 consists of 14 residues. CDR1 MDHEN and CDR2 SYDVKM come from the germline V gene. V dropped 2 bases and J dropped 4 bases, with 11 bases sitting between them. The sample was CD4+ T cells from peripheral blood mononuclear cells, taken after pregnancy. The rearrangement joins TRBV28 to TRBJ1-1; D is unclear. The source of this sequence is a female donor with multiple sclerosis, enrolled in a pregnancy study. DNA for the CDR3: TGTGCCAGCAGTTTACAATCTACTTCCACTGAAGCTTTCTTT. It is translated as CASSLQSTSTEAFF.